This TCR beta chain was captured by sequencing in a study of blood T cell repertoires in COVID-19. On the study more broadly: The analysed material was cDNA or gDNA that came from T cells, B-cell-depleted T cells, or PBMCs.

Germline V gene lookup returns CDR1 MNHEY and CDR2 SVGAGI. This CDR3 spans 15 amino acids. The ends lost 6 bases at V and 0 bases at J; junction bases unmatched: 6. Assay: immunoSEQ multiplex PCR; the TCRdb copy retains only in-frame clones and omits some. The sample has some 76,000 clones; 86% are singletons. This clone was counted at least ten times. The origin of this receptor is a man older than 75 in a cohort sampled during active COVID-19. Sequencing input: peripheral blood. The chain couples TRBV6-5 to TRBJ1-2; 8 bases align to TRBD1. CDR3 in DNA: TGTGCCAGCAGACGCGGGACAGGCACTAACTATGGCTACACCTTC. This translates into CASRRGTGTNYGYTF.